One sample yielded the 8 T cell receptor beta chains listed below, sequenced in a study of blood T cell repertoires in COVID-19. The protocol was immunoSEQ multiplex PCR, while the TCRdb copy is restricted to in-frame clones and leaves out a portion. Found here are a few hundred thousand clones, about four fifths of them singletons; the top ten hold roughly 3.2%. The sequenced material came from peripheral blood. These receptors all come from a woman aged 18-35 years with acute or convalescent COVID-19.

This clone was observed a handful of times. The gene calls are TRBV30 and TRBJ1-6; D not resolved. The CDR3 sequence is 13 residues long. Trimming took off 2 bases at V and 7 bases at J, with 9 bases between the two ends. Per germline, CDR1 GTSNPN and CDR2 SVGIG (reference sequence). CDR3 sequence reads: CAWSSQLNSPLHF. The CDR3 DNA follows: TGTGCCTGGAGTAGTCAGTTAAATTCACCCCTCCACTTT.

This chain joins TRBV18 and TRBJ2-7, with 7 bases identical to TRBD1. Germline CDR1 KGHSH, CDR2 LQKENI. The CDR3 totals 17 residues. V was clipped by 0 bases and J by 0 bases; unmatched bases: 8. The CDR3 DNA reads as TGTGCCAGCTCACCACCCTCGGGACAGCGAATCTCCTACGAGCAGTACTTC. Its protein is CASSPPSGQRISYEQYF. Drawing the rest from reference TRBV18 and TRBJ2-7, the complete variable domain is NAGVMQNPRHLVRRRGQEARLRCSPMKGHSHVYWYRQLPEEGLKFMVYLQKENIIDESGMPKERFSAEFPKEGPSILRIQQVVRGDSAAYFCASSPPSGQRISYEQYFGPGTRLTVT.

The DNA for the CDR3 is TGTGCCTGGAGTCCGGGACTAGCGGGAGTCGACGGGGAGCTGTTTTTT. Residues: CAWSPGLAGVDGELFF. J is TRBJ2-2 and V is TRBV30, with 14 bases that match TRBD2. The CDR3 loop spans 16 amino acids. The ends lost 2 bases at V and 7 bases at J; junction bases unmatched: 6. The germline V gene has CDR1 GTSNPN and CDR2 SVGIG (reference sequence).

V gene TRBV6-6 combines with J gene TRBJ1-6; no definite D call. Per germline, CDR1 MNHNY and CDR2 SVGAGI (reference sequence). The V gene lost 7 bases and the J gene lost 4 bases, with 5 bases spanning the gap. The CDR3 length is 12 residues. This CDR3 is CASNEYNSPLHF. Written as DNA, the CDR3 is TGTGCCAGCAACGAGTATAATTCACCCCTCCACTTT.

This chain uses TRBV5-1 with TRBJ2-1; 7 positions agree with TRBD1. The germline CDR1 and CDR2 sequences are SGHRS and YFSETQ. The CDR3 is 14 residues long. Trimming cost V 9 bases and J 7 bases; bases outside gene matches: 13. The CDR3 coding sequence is TGCGCCACCGCCCCCCGACAGGGTGGGAATGAGCAGTTCTTC. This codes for CATAPRQGGNEQFF.

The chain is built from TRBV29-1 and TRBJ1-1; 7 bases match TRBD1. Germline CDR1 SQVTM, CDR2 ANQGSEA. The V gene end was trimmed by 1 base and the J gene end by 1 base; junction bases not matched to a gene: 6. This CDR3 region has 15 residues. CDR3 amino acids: CSVEGTSGGNTEAFF. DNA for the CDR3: TGCAGCGTTGAAGGGACATCAGGGGGGAACACTGAAGCTTTCTTT.

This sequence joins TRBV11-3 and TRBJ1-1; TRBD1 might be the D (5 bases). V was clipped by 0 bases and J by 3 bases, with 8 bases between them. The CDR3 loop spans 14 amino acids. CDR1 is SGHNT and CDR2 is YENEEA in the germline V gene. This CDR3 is CASSLDGGDTEAFF. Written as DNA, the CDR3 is TGTGCCAGCAGCTTAGACGGGGGTGACACTGAAGCTTTCTTT.

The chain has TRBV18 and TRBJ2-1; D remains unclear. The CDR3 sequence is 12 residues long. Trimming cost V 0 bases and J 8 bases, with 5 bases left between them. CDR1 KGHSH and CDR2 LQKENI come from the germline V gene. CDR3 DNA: TGTGCCAGCTCACCACCTTCGGATGAGCAGTTCTTC. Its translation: CASSPPSDEQFF. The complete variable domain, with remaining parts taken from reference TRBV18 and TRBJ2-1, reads NAGVMQNPRHLVRRRGQEARLRCSPMKGHSHVYWYRQLPEEGLKFMVYLQKENIIDESGMPKERFSAEFPKEGPSILRIQQVVRGDSAAYFCASSPPSDEQFFGPGTRLTVL.